Shown below are 4 T cell receptor beta chains from a single sample sequenced in a study of T cells in Graves' hyperthyroidism and ophthalmopathy (dated by TCRdb to between 2018 and 2021). Receptors were amplified or captured by multiplex PCR. Reads for this sample came from an Illumina HiSeq 2000. The TCR beta CDR3 regions were amplified from RNA transcripts. For the first round of RT-PCR on the TCR CDR3, the HTBI primer set was used together with the Qiagen OneStep RT-PCR kit. The public reads were quality trimmed at Q25 with fastp and then assembled into clones with MiXCR by TCRdb, keeping productive beta chains. Each entry is one CDR3 protein sequence, shown with its most common DNA and genes. Within this sample are 340,000 or so distinct CDR3 sequences, with roughly a fifth of them counted one time only. The ten largest account for 50% of the sample. Sequencing was performed on blood. These receptors were obtained from a woman in her forties or fifties with Graves' hyperthyroidism.

This clonotype was detected ten times or more. The chain has TRBV28 and TRBJ1-1; tentative D call: TRBD1 (6 bases). Looked up from germline, CDR1 is MDHEN and CDR2 is SYDVKM. Between the trimmed V and J ends, which lost 6 bases and 2 bases, there was a span of 16 bases. The CDR3 contains 15 residues. The CDR3 nucleotides are TGTGCCAGCAGGCCCCGGGGGACAAGCAACACTGAAGCTTTCTTT. Its protein is CASRPRGTSNTEAFF.

The rearrangement uses TRBV29-1 and TRBJ1-1; TRBD1 is a possible D gene (6 bases). The germline CDR1 and CDR2 sequences are SQVTM and ANQGSEA. The CDR3 runs 13 residues. The V and J ends lost 6 bases and 1 base respectively, with 12 bases between them. The CDR3 DNA is TGCAGCGTATCACGACAGGCGAACACTGAAGCTTTCTTT. Protein product: CSVSRQANTEAFF.

V usage is TRBV20-1 and J usage is TRBJ2-7; D is perhaps TRBD2 (5 bases). V lost 4 bases, J lost 1 base, and 23 bases lay in between. The CDR3 runs to 17 residues. CDR1 is DFQATT, CDR2 SNEGSKA, per germline (reference sequence). The CDR3 sequence is CSAILQTGSGMSYEQYF. For the CDR3, the DNA is TGCAGTGCTATACTTCAGACGGGGTCGGGAATGTCCTACGAGCAGTACTTC.

The rearrangement links TRBV2 to TRBJ1-2; tentative D call: TRBD1 (5 bases). The germline gives CDR1 SNHLY, CDR2 FYNNEI. This CDR3 region has 14 residues. The V and J ends lost 5 bases and 3 bases respectively, with 13 bases between them. The CDR3 sequence is CASSPRDSDYGYTF. The CDR3, as DNA: TGTGCCAGCAGTCCCAGGGATAGCGACTATGGCTACACCTTC.